Shown below are 7 T cell receptor beta chains from a single sample sequenced in a study of OX40 agonist ivuxolimab in advanced cancers. TCRdb keeps only in-frame clones here, not all; method: immunoSEQ multiplex PCR. Here the sample spans 30,000 or so clones, under 85% being singletons. This specimen was CD4+ or CD8+ T cells sorted from blood, taken in a trial of the OX40 agonist ivuxolimab. Receptors originate from an adult with an advanced solid tumor such as melanoma, head and neck, liver or kidney cancer.

The table lists this clone with a few counts. This chain links TRBV7-3 with TRBJ1-2; D remains unclear. The length of the CDR3 is 13 residues. CDR1 is SGHTA, CDR2 FQGTGA, per germline. Between the trimmed V and J ends, which lost 3 bases and 4 bases, there was a span of 9 bases. In DNA, the CDR3 is TGTGCCAGCAGCTTCGTTTGGGGCTATGGCTACACCTTC. Encoded protein: CASSFVWGYGYTF.

The rearrangement uses TRBV19 and TRBJ2-7; D unresolved. CDR1 LNHDA and CDR2 SQIVND come from the germline V gene (reference sequence). This CDR3 has 14 amino acids. The V end lost 3 bases, the J end lost 0 bases, and 9 bases lay between the germline ends. The CDR3: CASSMVSASYEQYF. The CDR3 DNA follows: TGTGCCAGTAGTATGGTCTCTGCCTCCTACGAGCAGTACTTC.

This clone was counted a few times. The rearrangement links TRBV7-8 to TRBJ2-5; 8 nucleotides align to TRBD1. The CDR3 runs to 18 residues. Germline values: CDR1 SGHVS, CDR2 FQNEAQ. The J segment lost 2 bases and the V segment lost 1 base, leaving 12 bases of the junction unmatched. This CDR3 reads CASSLVQSGGGLQETQYF. The CDR3 region has the DNA TGTGCCAGCAGCTTAGTTCAGTCAGGGGGCGGACTGCAAGAGACCCAGTACTTC.

There are a few counts of this clone. This chain uses TRBV6-5 with TRBJ1-2, with 9 nucleotides matching TRBD1. Germline V gene sequence: CDR1 MNHEY, CDR2 SVGAGI. J gave up 12 bases and V 0 bases, and 2 bases lay outside the gene matches. CDR3 length: 12 residues. This CDR3 is CASSYSGTGNTF. The CDR3 DNA reads as TGTGCCAGCAGTTACTCCGGGACAGGGAACACCTTC.

The rearrangement joins TRBV5-1 to TRBJ1-4; weak D call: TRBD1 (6 bases). The CDR3 totals 14 residues. Germline loops: CDR1 SGHRS, CDR2 YFSETQ. Trimming left V 4 bases short and J 8 bases short, with 15 bases between. The CDR3 spells CASSLATGVEKLFF. The CDR3 nucleotides read TGCGCCAGCAGCCTCGCGACAGGTGTAGAAAAACTGTTTTTT.

The chain recombines TRBV2 with TRBJ1-5, with D hard to call. The CDR3 totals 13 residues. In germline, CDR1 is SNHLY, CDR2 FYNNEI. V gave up 8 bases and J gave up 0 bases, with 8 bases separating them. CDR3 amino acids: CASCWASNQPQHF. In DNA form, the CDR3 reads TGTGCCAGCTGTTGGGCTAGCAATCAGCCCCAGCATTTT.

The rearrangement joins TRBV19 to TRBJ2-3, with 7 bases matching TRBD2. Losses at the gene ends were 5 bases for V and 1 base for J; bases not matched to a gene: 3. CDR3 length equals 14 residues. The V gene's germline CDR1 is LNHDA and CDR2 SQIVND (reference sequence). DNA of the CDR3: TGTGCCAGTAGTGTAAGCGGGGGCACAGATACGCAGTATTTT. Translating it yields CASSVSGGTDTQYF.